The rows below give T cell receptor beta chains drawn from one sample of a study of cytomegalovirus exposure and HLA in healthy donors. Profiled with immunoSEQ multiplex PCR; TCRdb holds only in-frame clones, not every one. The sample holds some 170,000 clones, around 83% seen once. Sequenced: PBMCs. Receptors originate from a man aged 50 to 60 in good health and CMV-seropositive. CDR3s include the opening cysteine and the closing phenylalanine or tryptophan. A D gene is named only where the DNA matches it firmly. Clone size is shown for a subset of rows, as once, few, many or a class of expanded clone.

TRBJ2-2,15,TRBV18,.,.,TGTGCCAGCTCACCACCGTTAACGGTCCGCGGGGAGCTGTTTTTT,CASSPPLTVRGELFF
TRBJ2-3,15,TRBV27,TRBD2,.,TGTGCCAGCAGGCCCGGGAGGGAGGGCACAGATACGCAGTATTTT,CASRPGREGTDTQYF
TRBJ2-7,14,TRBV5-6,TRBD1,once,TGTGCCAGCAGCATCGGGACAGTCACCTACGAGCAGTACTTC,CASSIGTVTYEQYF
TRBJ2-7,19,TRBV9,TRBD2,.,TGTGCCAGCAGCGTAGTATGCCTACATGGCGGGAGGGTTACCTACGAGCAGTACTTC,CASSVVCLHGGRVTYEQYF
TRBJ1-1,8,TRBV20-1,.,.,TGCAGGACCAGGGGAGCTTTCTTT,CRTRGAFF
TRBJ1-2,19,TRBV6-1,TRBD1,.,TGTGCCAGCAGTGAAGTTGTGGGGGAGATTGGACAGGTCTCGTATGGCTACACCTTC,CASSEVVGEIGQVSYGYTF
TRBJ2-1,14,TRBV5-1,TRBD1,.,TGCGCCAGCAGCTTGGGACAGGGGGGGTGGGAGCAGTTCTTC,CASSLGQGGWEQFF
TRBJ2-7,14,TRBV4-3,.,few,TGCGCCAGCAGTCTGAGGGTGGGAGACTACGAGCAGTACTTC,CASSLRVGDYEQYF
TRBJ1-1,15,TRBV4-1,.,.,TGCGCCAGCAGCCAAGATCGTGTACGGGGCACTGAAGCTTTCTTT,CASSQDRVRGTEAFF
TRBJ2-2,14,TRBV16,.,.,TGTGCCAGCAGCCAACAGGGGGGCACCGGGGAGCTGTTTTTT,CASSQQGGTGELFF
TRBJ2-1,16,TRBV27,TRBD2,.,TGTGCCAGCAGTAAACTAGCGGGTCGCTCCTACAATGAGCAGTTCTTC,CASSKLAGRSYNEQFF
TRBJ2-7,14,TRBV5-1,TRBD1,.,TGCGCCAGCAGCTTGGGGGCAGGGGGTTTCGAGCAGTACTTC,CASSLGAGGFEQYF
TRBJ1-4,15,TRBV4-3,TRBD1,.,TGCGCCAGCAGCCAAGTGGGACAGGGAGTGGGAAAACTGTTTTTT,CASSQVGQGVGKLFF
TRBJ2-7,13,TRBV28,TRBD1,once,TGTGCCAGCAGGGTCCAGGGGGCGTACGAGCAGTACTTC,CASRVQGAYEQYF
TRBJ2-5,13,TRBV29-1,.,few,TGCAGCGTTTCAGGGCAGGGGTTAGAGACCCAGTACTTC,CSVSGQGLETQYF
TRBJ2-3,16,TRBV5-1,TRBD2,.,TGCGCCAGCAGCTTGGGGCTAGCGGGAGTGTTAGATACGCAGTATTTT,CASSLGLAGVLDTQYF
TRBJ1-4,14,TRBV25-1,.,.,TGTGCCAGCACCCGCAGTGGCTTTGGTGAAAAACTGTTTTTT,CASTRSGFGEKLFF
TRBJ2-3,18,TRBV18,.,.,TGTGCCAGCTCAGAACAGCAGCTTTCCCTTCGAGGCACAGATACGCAGTATTTT,CASSEQQLSLRGTDTQYF
TRBJ2-7,15,TRBV4-1,TRBD1,.,TGCGCCAGCAGCCAGACGGGACAGGGGGCTTACGAGCAGTACTTC,CASSQTGQGAYEQYF
TRBJ2-7,16,TRBV5-6,TRBD1,.,TGTGCCAGCAGTCTATATTCACAGGGGATGACCTACGAGCAGTACTTC,CASSLYSQGMTYEQYF
TRBJ2-1,16,TRBV4-1,.,.,TGCGCCAGCAGCCAGCCTAAAGCGGACTCCTACAATGAGCAGTTCTTC,CASSQPKADSYNEQFF
TRBJ2-2,13,TRBV7-2,TRBD1,.,TGTGCCAGCAGAAGCAGGGGGCCCGGGGAGCTGTTTTTT,CASRSRGPGELFF
TRBJ2-7,11,TRBV30,.,.,TGTGCCTGGACCCACCGGGGAGAGCAGTACTTC,CAWTHRGEQYF
TRBJ2-7,12,TRBV2,.,once,TGTGCCAGCAGCGCACAGGGCTACGAGCAGTACTTC,CASSAQGYEQYF
TRBJ2-2,16,TRBV13,.,.,TGTGCCAGCAGCTTAGGCCGCGGATTTTCCTCCGGGGAGCTGTTTTTT,CASSLGRGFSSGELFF
TRBJ2-3,14,TRBV30,TRBD2,.,TGTGCCTGGAGATTAGCGGGGAGCACAGATACGCAGTATTTT,CAWRLAGSTDTQYF
TRBJ1-4,14,TRBV2,.,.,TGTGCCAGCAATAACAGGTCCTCTAATGAAAAACTGTTTTTT,CASNNRSSNEKLFF
TRBJ2-7,14,TRBV18,.,.,TGTGCCAGCTCAGAGCTAGGGGGGGCTTACGAGCAGTACTTC,CASSELGGAYEQYF
TRBJ1-2,16,TRBV5-4,.,.,TGTGCCAGCAGCTTGGAGGCAGGTCGAACTAACTATGGCTACACCTTC,CASSLEAGRTNYGYTF
TRBJ1-1,16,TRBV6-5,.,once,TGTGCCAGCAGTTACTCGATGACCGCCCGGGGCACTGAAGCTTTCTTT,CASSYSMTARGTEAFF
TRBJ2-5,15,TRBV6-1,TRBD2,.,TGTGCCAGCAGTTCCCGTATAGCGGGTGGGGAGACCCAGTACTTC,CASSSRIAGGETQYF
TRBJ2-7,15,TRBV5-1,TRBD1,.,TGCGCCAGCAGCTGGCGTAGACAGGGGGCCTACGAGCAGTACTTC,CASSWRRQGAYEQYF
TRBJ2-7,12,TRBV30,TRBD2,once,TGTGCCTGTAGCGGGAGGGCCTTCGAGCAGTACTTC,CACSGRAFEQYF
TRBJ2-1,15,TRBV30,TRBD2,.,TGTGCCAGTCAGCGGGAGGCGGCGTCCTACAATGAGCAGTTCTTC,CASQREAASYNEQFF